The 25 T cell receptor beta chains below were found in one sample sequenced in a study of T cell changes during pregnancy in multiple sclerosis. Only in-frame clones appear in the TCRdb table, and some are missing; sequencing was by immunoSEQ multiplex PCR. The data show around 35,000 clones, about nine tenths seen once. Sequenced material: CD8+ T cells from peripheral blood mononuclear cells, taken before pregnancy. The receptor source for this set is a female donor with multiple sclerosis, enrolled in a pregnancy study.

Here the CDR3 reads CASSSYTGDGYTF. For the CDR3, the DNA is TGTGCCAGCAGCTCCTATACAGGGGATGGCTACACCTTC. This chain links TRBV7-9 with TRBJ1-2, with TRBD1 matching over 7 bases. Looked up from germline, CDR1 is SEHNR and CDR2 is FQNEAQ (reference sequence). V gave up 4 bases and J gave up 6 bases; unmatched junction bases: 5. This CDR3 region has 13 residues.

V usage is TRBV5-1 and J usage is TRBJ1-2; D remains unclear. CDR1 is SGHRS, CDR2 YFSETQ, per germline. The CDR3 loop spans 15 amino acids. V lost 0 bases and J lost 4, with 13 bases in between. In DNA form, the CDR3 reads TGCGCCAGCAGCTTGGGTACAGAGCCATTCTATGGCTACACCTTC. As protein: CASSLGTEPFYGYTF. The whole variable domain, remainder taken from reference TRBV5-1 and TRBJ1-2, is KAGVTQTPRYLIKTRGQQVTLSCSPISGHRSVSWYQQTPGQGLQFLFEYFSETQRNKGNFPGRFSGRQFSNSRSEMNVSTLELGDSALYLCASSLGTEPFYGYTFGSGTRLTVV.

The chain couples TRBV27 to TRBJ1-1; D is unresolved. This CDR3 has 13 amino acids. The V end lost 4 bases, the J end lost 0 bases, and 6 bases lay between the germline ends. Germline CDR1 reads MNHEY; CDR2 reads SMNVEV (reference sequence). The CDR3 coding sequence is TGTGCCAGCAGTTACCAGATGAACACTGAAGCTTTCTTT. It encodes CASSYQMNTEAFF.

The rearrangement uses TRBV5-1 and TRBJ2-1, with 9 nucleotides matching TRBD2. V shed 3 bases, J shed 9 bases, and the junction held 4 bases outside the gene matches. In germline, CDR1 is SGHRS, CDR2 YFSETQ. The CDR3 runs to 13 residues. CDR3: CASSYGTSTEQFF. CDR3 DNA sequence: TGCGCCAGCAGCTACGGGACTAGCACTGAGCAGTTCTTC. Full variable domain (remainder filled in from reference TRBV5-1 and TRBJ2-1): KAGVTQTPRYLIKTRGQQVTLSCSPISGHRSVSWYQQTPGQGLQFLFEYFSETQRNKGNFPGRFSGRQFSNSRSEMNVSTLELGDSALYLCASSYGTSTEQFFGPGTRLTVL.

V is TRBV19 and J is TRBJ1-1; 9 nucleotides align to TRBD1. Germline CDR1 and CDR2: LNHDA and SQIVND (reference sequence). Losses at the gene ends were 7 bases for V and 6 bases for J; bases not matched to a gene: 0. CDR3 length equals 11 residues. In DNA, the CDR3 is TGTGCCAGTAACAGGGGGCCTGAAGCTTTCTTT. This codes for CASNRGPEAFF.

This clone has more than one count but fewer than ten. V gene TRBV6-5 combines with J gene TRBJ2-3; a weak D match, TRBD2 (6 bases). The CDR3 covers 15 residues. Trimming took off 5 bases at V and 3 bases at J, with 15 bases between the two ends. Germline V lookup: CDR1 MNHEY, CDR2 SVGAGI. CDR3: CASSAGTGETDTQYF. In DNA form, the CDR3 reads TGTGCCAGCAGTGCCGGGACTGGAGAAACAGATACGCAGTATTTT.

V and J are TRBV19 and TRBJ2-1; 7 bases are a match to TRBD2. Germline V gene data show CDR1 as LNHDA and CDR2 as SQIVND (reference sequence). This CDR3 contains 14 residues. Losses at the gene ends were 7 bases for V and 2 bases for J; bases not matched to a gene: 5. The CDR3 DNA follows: TGTGCCAGTATGAGGGCGGGAGCCTACAATGAGCAGTTCTTC. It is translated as CASMRAGAYNEQFF.

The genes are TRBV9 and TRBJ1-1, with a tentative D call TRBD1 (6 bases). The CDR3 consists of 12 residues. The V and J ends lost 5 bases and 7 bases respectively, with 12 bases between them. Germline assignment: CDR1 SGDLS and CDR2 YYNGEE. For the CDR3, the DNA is TGTGCCAGCAGGGGGGGAGGGGGTGAAGCTTTCTTT. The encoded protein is CASRGGGGEAFF.

The CDR3 coding sequence is TGTGCCAGCAGCCGTGCGGTAGCGGGAGGTCTTATCGGGGAGCTGTTTTTT. This codes for CASSRAVAGGLIGELFF. V is TRBV7-6 and J is TRBJ2-2; TRBD2 matches 10 bases. CDR1 is SGHVS and CDR2 is FNYEAQ in the germline V gene. The CDR3 consists of 17 residues. Losses at the gene ends were 5 bases for V and 7 bases for J; bases not matched to a gene: 13.

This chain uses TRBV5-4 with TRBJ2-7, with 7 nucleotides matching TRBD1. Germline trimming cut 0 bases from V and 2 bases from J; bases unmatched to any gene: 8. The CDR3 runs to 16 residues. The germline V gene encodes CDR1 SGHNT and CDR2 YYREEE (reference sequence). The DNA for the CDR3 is TGTGCCAGCAGCTTGGTGCAGGGGGTGTATCCCTACGAGCAGTACTTC. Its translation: CASSLVQGVYPYEQYF.

For the CDR3, the DNA is TGTGCCAGCAGCTTAGGACGATCAGTCAATGAGCAGTTCTTC. It codes for CASSLGRSVNEQFF. This chain connects TRBV13 to TRBJ2-1, with D uncertain. Trimming removed 0 bases from V and 6 bases from J, with 9 bases in between. Germline lookup yields CDR1 PRHDT and CDR2 FYEKMQ (reference sequence). The CDR3 totals 14 residues.

The CDR3, as DNA: TGTGCCACCTCCCCGGAGGGGATTCCCTACGAGCAGTACTTC. This gives the protein CATSPEGIPYEQYF. The rearrangement uses TRBV19 and TRBJ2-7; D is possibly TRBD2 (6 bases). The germline V gene encodes CDR1 LNHDA and CDR2 SQIVND (reference sequence). V lost 10 bases, J lost 2 bases, and 18 bases lay in between. This CDR3 is built from 14 residues.

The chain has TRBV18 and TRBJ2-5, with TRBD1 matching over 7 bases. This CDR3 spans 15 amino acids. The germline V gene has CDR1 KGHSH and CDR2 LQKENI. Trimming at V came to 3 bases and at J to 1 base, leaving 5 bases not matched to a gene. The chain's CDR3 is CASSPIQGTQETQYF. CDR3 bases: TGTGCCAGCTCACCGATACAGGGGACCCAAGAGACCCAGTACTTC.

CDR3 in DNA: TGTGCCAGCAGTAAATACAGGCTTATGAACACTGAAGCTTTCTTT. The encoded protein is CASSKYRLMNTEAFF. This chain connects TRBV27 to TRBJ1-1; tentatively, D is TRBD1 (5 bases). V was clipped by 5 bases and J by 0 bases, with 13 bases between them. This CDR3 comprises 15 residues. Looked up from germline, CDR1 is MNHEY and CDR2 is SMNVEV (reference sequence).

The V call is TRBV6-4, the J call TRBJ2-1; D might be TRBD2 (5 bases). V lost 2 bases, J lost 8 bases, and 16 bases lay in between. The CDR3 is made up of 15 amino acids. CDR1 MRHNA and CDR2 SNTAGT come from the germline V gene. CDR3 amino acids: CASSDPTRGLDEQFF. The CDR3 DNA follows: TGTGCCAGCAGTGACCCGACAAGAGGACTTGATGAGCAGTTCTTC.

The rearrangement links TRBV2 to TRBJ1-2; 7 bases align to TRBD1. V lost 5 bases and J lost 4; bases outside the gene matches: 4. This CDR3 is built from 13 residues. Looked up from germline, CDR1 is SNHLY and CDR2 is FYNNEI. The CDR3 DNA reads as TGTGCCAGCAGTTCCGGGACAGTCTATGGCTACACCTTC. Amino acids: CASSSGTVYGYTF.

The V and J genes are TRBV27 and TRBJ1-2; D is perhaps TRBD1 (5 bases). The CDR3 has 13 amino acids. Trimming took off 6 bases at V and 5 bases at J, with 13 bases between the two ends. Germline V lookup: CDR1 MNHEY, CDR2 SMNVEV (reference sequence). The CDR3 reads CASSTFRGYGYTF. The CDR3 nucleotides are TGTGCCAGCAGCACTTTTAGGGGTTATGGCTACACCTTC.

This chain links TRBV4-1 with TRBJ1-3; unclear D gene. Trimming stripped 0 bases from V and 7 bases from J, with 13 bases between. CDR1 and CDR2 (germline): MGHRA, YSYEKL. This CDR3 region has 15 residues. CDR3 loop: CASSQEADSGNTIYF. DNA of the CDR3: TGCGCCAGCAGCCAAGAGGCAGATTCGGGGAACACCATATATTTT.

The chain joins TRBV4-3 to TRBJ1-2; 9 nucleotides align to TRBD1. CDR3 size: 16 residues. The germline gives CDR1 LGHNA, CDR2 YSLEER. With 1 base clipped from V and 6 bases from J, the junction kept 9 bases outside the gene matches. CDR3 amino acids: CASSQGPTGGLNGYTF. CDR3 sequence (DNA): TGCGCCAGCAGCCAAGGTCCGACAGGGGGTCTCAATGGCTACACCTTC.

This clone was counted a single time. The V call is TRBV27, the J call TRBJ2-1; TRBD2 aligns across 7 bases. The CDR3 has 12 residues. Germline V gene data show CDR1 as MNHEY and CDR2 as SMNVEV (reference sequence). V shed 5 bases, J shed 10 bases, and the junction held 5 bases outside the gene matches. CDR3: CASSLGGVEQFF. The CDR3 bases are TGTGCCAGCAGTCTGGGGGGGGTGGAGCAGTTCTTC.

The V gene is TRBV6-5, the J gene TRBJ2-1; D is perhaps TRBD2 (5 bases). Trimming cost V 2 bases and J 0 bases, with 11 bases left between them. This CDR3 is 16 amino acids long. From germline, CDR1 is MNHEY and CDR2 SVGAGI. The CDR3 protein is CASSYGGGLSYNEQFF. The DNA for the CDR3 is TGTGCCAGCAGTTACGGTGGCGGGCTCTCCTACAATGAGCAGTTCTTC.

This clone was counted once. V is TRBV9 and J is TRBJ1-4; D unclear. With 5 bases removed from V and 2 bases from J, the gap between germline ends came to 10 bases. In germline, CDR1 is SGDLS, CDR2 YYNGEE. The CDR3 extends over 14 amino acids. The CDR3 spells CASSAGDTNEKLFF. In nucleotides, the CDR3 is TGTGCCAGCAGTGCCGGGGATACTAATGAAAAACTGTTTTTT.

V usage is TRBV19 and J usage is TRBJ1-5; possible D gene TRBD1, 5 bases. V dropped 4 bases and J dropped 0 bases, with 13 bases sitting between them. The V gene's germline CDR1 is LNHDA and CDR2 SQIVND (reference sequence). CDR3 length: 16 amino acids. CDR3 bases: TGTGCCAGTAGTACCCATCCGGGGGGTAGCAATCAGCCCCAGCATTTT. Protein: CASSTHPGGSNQPQHF.

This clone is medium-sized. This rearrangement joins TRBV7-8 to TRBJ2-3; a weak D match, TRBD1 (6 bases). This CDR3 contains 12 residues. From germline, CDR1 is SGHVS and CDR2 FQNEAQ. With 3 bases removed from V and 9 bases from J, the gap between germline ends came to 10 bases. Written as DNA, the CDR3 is TGTGCCAGCAGCTTGGGGGCAGGGACGCAGTATTTT. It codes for CASSLGAGTQYF.

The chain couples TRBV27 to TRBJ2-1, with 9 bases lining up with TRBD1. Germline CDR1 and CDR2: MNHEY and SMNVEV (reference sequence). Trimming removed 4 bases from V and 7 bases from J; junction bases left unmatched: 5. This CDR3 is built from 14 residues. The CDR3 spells CASSWDRAANEQFF. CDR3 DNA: TGTGCCAGCAGTTGGGACAGGGCAGCGAATGAGCAGTTCTTC.